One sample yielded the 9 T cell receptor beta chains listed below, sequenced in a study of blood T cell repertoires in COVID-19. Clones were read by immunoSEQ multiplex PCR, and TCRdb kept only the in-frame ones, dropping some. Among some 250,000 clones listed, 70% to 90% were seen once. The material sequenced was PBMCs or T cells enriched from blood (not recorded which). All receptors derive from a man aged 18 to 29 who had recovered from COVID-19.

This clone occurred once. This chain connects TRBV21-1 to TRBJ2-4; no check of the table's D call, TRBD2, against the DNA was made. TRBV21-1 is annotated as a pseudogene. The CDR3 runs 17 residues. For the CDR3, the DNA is TGTGCCAGCAGCAAAGCGCTGACAACGATGGGGGGAAACATTCAGTACTTC. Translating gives CASSKALTTMGGNIQYF.

Written as DNA, the CDR3 is TGTGCCAGCAGTGAAGGGAGGGGGGGGGAGACCCAGTACTTC. Encoded protein: CASSEGRGGETQYF. The chain carries TRBV6-1 and TRBJ2-5; the D gene is possibly TRBD2 (7 bases). The V and J ends lost 1 base and 5 bases respectively, with 11 bases between them. CDR3 length equals 14 residues. Germline V gene data show CDR1 as MNHNS and CDR2 as SASEGT.

The CDR3 region is CATTAGVGEKLFF. DNA for the CDR3: TGTGCCACCACGGCGGGGGTGGGGGAAAAACTGTTTTTT. J is TRBJ1-4 and V is TRBV19; maybe TRBD1 (5 bases). V gave up 10 bases and J gave up 8 bases, with 17 bases separating them. Germline V lookup: CDR1 LNHDA, CDR2 SQIVND (reference sequence). The CDR3 length is 13 residues.

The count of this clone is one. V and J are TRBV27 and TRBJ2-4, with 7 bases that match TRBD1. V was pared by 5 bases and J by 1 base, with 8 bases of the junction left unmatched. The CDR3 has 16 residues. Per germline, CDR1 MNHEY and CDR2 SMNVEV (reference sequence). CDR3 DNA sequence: TGTGCCAGCAGTCCCCGACAGGGAAGGGCCAAAAACATTCAGTACTTC. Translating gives CASSPRQGRAKNIQYF.

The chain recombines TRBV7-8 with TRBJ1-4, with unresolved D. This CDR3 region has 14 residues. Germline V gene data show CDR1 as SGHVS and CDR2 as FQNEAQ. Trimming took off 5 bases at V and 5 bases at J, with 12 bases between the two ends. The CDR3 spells CASSLGALNEKLFF. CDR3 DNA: TGTGCCAGCAGCCTTGGAGCGCTAAATGAAAAACTGTTTTTT.

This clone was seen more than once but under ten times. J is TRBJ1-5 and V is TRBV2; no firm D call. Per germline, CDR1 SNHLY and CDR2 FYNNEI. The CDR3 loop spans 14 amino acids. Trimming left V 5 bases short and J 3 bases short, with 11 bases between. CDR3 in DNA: TGTGCCAGCAGTTCCATCGAACTCAATCAGCCCCAGCATTTT. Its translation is CASSSIELNQPQHF.

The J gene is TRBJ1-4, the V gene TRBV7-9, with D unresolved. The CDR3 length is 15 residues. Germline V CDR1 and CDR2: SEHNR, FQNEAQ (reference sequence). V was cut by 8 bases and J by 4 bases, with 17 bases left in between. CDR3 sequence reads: CASRSGDGLNEKLFF. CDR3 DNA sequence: TGTGCCAGCCGGTCGGGTGACGGCCTTAATGAAAAACTGTTTTTT.

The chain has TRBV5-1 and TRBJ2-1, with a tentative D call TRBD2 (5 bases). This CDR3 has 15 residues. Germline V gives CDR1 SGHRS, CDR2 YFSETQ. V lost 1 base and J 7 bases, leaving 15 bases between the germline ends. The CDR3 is CASSLRAGSANEQFF. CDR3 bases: TGCGCCAGCAGCTTGAGGGCGGGTTCAGCGAATGAGCAGTTCTTC.

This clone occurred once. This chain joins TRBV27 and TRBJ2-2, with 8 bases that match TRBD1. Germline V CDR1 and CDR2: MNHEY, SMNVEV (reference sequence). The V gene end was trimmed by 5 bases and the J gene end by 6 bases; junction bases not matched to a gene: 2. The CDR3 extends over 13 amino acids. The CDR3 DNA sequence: TGTGCCAGCAGTCGGGACAGGTCCGGGGAGCTGTTTTTT. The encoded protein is CASSRDRSGELFF.